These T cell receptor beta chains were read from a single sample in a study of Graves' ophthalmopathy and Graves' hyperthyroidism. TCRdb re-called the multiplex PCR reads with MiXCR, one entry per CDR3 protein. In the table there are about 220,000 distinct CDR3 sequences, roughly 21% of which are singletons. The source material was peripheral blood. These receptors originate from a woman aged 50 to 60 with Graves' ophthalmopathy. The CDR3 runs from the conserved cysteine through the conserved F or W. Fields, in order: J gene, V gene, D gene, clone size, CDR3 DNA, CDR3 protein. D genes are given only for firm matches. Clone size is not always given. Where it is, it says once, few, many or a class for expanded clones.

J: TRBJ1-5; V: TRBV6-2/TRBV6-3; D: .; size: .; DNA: TGTGCCAGCAGTTACTCACCGGGTCACAATCAGCCCCAGCCTTTT; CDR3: CASSYSPGHNQPQPF
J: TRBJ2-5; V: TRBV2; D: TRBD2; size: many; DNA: TGTGCCAGCACCCAATCGACTAGCTATCGAGAGACCCAGTACTTC; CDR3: CASTQSTSYRETQYF
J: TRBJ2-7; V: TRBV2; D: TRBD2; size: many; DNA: TGTGCCAGCAGTGAAATCGCTAGCGGAGCCTACGAGCAGTACTTC; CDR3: CASSEIASGAYEQYF
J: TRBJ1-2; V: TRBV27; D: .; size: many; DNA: TGTGCCAGCAGTTTCAAACGTTACTATGGCTACACCTTC; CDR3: CASSFKRYYGYTF
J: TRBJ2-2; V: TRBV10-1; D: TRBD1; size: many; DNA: TGCGCCAGCAGTGACACAGGGGTCACCGGGGAGCTGTTTTTT; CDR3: CASSDTGVTGELFF
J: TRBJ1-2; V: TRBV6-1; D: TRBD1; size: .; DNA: TGTGCCAGCAGGCCGGGACAGGGGGAGTATGGCTACACCTTC; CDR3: CASRPGQGEYGYTF
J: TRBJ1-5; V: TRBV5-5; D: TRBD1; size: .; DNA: TGTGCCAGCAGCTTAGGGACAGGGAGTACGCAGCCCCAGCATTTT; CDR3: CASSLGTGSTQPQHF
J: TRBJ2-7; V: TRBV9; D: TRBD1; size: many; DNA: TGTGCCAGCAGCGAGGGACAGGCAACCTACGAGCAGTACTTC; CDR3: CASSEGQATYEQYF
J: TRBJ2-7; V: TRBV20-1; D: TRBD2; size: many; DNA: TGCAGTGCTGTGGGGGGGGTTTCCTACGAGCAGTACTTC; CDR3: CSAVGGVSYEQYF
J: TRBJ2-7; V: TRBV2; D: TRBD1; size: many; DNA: TGTGCCAGCAGTGAAGACAGGGGATCGGGGGAGCAGTACTTC; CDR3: CASSEDRGSGEQYF
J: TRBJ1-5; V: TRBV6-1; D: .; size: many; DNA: TGTGCCAGCATCAAACAGGGACAGCCCCAGCATTTT; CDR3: CASIKQGQPQHF
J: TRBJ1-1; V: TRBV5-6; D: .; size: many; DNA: TGTGCCAGCAGCTTCTTCGATCAGCTTAACACTGAAGCTTTCTTT; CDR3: CASSFFDQLNTEAFF
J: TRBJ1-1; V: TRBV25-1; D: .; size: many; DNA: TGTGCCAGCAGAGACCTGGGGGAAGCTTTATTT; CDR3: CASRDLGEALF
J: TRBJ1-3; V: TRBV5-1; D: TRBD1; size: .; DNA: TGCGCCAGCAGCCCCGGACAGGGGCCGCCTGGAAACACCATATATTTT; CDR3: CASSPGQGPPGNTIYF
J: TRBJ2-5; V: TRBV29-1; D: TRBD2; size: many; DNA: TGCAGCCTCGGGGGGGAGCCGGGAGAGACCCAGTACTTC; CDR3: CSLGGEPGETQYF
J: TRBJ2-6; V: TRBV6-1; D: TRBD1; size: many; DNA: TGTGCCAGCAGGTCGACAGGGGGGCGGTCTGGGGCCAACGTCCTGACTTTC; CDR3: CASRSTGGRSGANVLTF
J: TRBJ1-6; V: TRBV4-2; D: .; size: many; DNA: TGTGCCAGCAGCGGACAGAAAAATTCACCCCTCCACTTT; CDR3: CASSGQKNSPLHF
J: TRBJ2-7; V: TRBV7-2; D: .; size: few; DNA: TGTGCCAGCAGCTTAGCCTCAGGGGCACGTCTGAGCTTTGAGCAGTACTTC; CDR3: CASSLASGARLSFEQYF
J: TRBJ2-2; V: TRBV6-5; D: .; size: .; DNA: TGTGCCAGCTGTCTATCGAACACCGGGGAGCTGTTTTTT; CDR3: CASCLSNTGELFF
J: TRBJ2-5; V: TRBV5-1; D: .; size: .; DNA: TGCGCCAGCAGCTGGGGCAGTGAGAGGGAGACCCAGTACTTC; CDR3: CASSWGSERETQYF
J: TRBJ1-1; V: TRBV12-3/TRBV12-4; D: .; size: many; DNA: TGTGCCAGCAGTTTAGCAGCAGGAGGGGTCACTGAAGCTTTCTTT; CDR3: CASSLAAGGVTEAFF
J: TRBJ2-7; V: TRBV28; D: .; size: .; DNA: TGTGCCAGCAGTTTAAGATCGGGACGGCCTTGGGATGAGCAGTACTTC; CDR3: CASSLRSGRPWDEQYF
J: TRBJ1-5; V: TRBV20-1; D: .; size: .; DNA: TGCAGTGCTCGCCTAGCGGGGCATAGCAATCAGCCCCAGCATTTT; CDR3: CSARLAGHSNQPQHF
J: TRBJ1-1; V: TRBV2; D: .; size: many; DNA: TGTGCCAGCGGGTCGTTTAGGGGAGGGAACACTGAAGCTTTCTTT; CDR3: CASGSFRGGNTEAFF
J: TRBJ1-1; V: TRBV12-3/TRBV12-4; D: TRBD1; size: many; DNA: TGTGCCAGCACCATGGACAGGGTTCCCCCTGAAGCTTTCTTT; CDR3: CASTMDRVPPEAFF
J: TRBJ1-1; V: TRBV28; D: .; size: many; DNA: TGTGCCACCCGTTCTTACCAGGCAGGGAATGAAGCTTTCTTT; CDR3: CATRSYQAGNEAFF
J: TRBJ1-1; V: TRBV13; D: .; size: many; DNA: TGTGCCAGCAGCTCGCTCGAGAACACTGAAGCTTTCTTT; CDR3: CASSSLENTEAFF
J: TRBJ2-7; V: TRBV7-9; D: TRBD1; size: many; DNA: TGTGCCAGCAGCTTCGGGACAGCCTTCTACGAGCAGTACTTC; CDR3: CASSFGTAFYEQYF
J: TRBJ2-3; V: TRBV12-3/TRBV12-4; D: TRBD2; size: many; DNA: TGTGCCAGCAGTCGGCGGGAGGCGGTAGATACGCAGTATTTT; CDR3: CASSRREAVDTQYF
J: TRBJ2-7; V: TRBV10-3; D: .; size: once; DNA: TGTGCCATCGGTAGCGGAGACTACGAGCAGTACTTC; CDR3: CAIGSGDYEQYF
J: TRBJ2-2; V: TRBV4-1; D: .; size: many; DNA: TGCGCCAGCAGCCAAGAATTAATGAACACCGGGGAGCTGTTTTTT; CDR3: CASSQELMNTGELFF
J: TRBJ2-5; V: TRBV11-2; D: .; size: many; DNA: TGTGCCAGCAGCTTAGACGGCCCGGGCCTAAACCGAGAGACCCAGTACTTC; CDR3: CASSLDGPGLNRETQYF
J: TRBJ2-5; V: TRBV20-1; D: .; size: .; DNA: TGCAGTGCTATTTTGGTGACCCAAGAGACCCAGTACTTC; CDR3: CSAILVTQETQYF
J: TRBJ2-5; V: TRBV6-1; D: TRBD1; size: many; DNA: TGTGCCAGCAGACTTACCAGGACAGGGAGAGAGACCCAGTACTTC; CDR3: CASRLTRTGRETQYF
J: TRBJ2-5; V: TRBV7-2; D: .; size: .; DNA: TGTGCCAGCACCCCCTTCGGGTCGCAAGAGACCCAGTACTTC; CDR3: CASTPFGSQETQYF
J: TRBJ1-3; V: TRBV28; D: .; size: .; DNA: TGTGCCAGCAGTTTAAACCTAATCAGCTCTGGAAACACCATATATTTT; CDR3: CASSLNLISSGNTIYF
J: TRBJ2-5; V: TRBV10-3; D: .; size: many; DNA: TGTGCCATCAGTGAGGCTGGGACCGGACAAGAGACCCAGTACTTC; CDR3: CAISEAGTGQETQYF
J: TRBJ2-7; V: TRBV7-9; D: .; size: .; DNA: TGTGCCAGCAGCAAAGACTCGCACTACGAGCAGTACTTC; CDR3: CASSKDSHYEQYF
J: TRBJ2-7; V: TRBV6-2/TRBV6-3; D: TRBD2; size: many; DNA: TGTGCCAGCAGGAGCGGGAACTACGAGCAGTACTTC; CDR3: CASRSGNYEQYF
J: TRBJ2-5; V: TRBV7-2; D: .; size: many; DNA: TGTGCCAGCAGTGCACCGGGACTGCAATCAGAGACCCAGTACTTC; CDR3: CASSAPGLQSETQYF
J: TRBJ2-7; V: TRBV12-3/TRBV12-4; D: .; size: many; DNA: TGTGCCAGCAGACTCGACAGGACCTACGAGCAGTACTTC; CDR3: CASRLDRTYEQYF
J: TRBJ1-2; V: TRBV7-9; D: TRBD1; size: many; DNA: TGTGCCAGCAGCCCTCGACAGGGAGGCTACACCTTC; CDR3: CASSPRQGGYTF
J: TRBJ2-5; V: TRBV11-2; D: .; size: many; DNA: TGTGCCAGCAGCACATGGTCGGGCGGGGGCGCCCAGTACTTC; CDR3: CASSTWSGGGAQYF
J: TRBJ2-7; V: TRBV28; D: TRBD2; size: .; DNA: TGTGCCAGCAGTTTTGGGGGGCGTGGGACTAGCGGGAGGGGCGAGCAGTACTTC; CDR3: CASSFGGRGTSGRGEQYF
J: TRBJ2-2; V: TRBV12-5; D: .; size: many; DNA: TGTGCTAGTGGTTTGGTAGTCGGCGGGGAGCTGTTTTTT; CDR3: CASGLVVGGELFF
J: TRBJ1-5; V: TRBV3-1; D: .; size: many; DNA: TGTGCCAGCAGCCCACAGGGCGGCAATCAGCCCCAGCATTTT; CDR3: CASSPQGGNQPQHF
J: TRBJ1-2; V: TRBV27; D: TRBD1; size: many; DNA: TGTGCCAGCAGTTCCCCCTCCGGACAGGGGGGACCCTATGGCTACACCTTC; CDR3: CASSSPSGQGGPYGYTF
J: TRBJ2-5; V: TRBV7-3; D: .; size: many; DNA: TGTGCCAGCAGCTTAACGGGGACTCCCCAAGAGACCCAGTACTTC; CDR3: CASSLTGTPQETQYF
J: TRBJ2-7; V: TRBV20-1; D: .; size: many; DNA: TGCAGTGCTGAAAACAGGGCTGTTGGTCACGAGCAGTACTTC; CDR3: CSAENRAVGHEQYF
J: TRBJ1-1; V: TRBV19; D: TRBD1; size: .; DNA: TGTGCCAGTAGTATCTCGACAGGGTCTCGGAACACTGAAGCTTTCTTT; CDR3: CASSISTGSRNTEAFF
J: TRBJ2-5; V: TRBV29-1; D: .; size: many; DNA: TGCAGCGTTGGGGCAGCCCAAGAGACCCAGTACTTC; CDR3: CSVGAAQETQYF
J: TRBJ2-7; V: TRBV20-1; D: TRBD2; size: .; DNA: TGCAGTGCCTCTCAAGCGGGAGTTGAGCAGTACTTC; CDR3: CSASQAGVEQYF